In this sample, the clone carrying this T cell receptor (beta chain) turned up many times. The target antigen is unknown. The data belong to a study of T cell repertoires in cytomegalovirus infection. Study summary: Indications of both CMV infection and matching HLA type were provided by public TCR beta signatures. Study observations and caveats: Clonotype analysis showed dominance of the ex vivo response by HLA-C-restricted CMV-specific TCR beta clonotypes. Based on cumulative public TCR beta family frequency, carriers of CMV plus the relevant HLA were identified.

MiXCR was run by TCRdb on the reads, yielding one entry per CDR3 protein. The profile shows about 600,000 distinct CDR3 sequences, around 24% of them singletons. J was trimmed by 5 bases and V by 6 bases; bases with no gene match: 7. This CDR3 is 14 amino acids long. Germline V gene data show CDR1 as MNHNS and CDR2 as SASEGT. The sequence derives from a human donor in good health (CMV status not recorded). Some clones in this sample may be carry-over from other donors' samples. The V gene is TRBV6-1, the J gene TRBJ2-7, with 10 nucleotides matching TRBD1. Specimen: CD8+ T cells from PBMCs. This CDR3 is CASSTGTGAHEQYF. In nucleotides, the CDR3 is TGTGCCAGCAGCACCGGGACAGGGGCCCACGAGCAGTACTTC.